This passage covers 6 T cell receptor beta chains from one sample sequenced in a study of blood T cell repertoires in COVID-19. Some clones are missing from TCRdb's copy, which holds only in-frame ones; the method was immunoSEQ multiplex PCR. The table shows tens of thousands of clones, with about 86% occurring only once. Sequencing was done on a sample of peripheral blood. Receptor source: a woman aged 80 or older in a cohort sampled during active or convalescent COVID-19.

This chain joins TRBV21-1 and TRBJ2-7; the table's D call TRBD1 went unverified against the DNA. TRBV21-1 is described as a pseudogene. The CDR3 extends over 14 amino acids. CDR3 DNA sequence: TGTGCCAGCAGCATTTGCCCTACAGGGAACGAGCAGTACGTC. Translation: CASSICPTGNEQYV.

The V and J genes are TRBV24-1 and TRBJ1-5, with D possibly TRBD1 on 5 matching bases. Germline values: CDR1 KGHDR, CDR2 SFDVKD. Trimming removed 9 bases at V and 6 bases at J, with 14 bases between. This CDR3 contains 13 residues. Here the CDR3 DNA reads TGTGCCACCGGTACAGGTCATGCTCAGCCCCAGCATTTT. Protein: CATGTGHAQPQHF.

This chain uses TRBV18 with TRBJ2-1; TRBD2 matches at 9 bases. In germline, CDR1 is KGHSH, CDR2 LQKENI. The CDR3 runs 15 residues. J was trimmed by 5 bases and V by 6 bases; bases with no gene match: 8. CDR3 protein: CASSPRAGGDNEQFF. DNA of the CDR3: TGTGCCAGCTCTCCTCGAGCGGGAGGAGACAATGAGCAGTTCTTC.

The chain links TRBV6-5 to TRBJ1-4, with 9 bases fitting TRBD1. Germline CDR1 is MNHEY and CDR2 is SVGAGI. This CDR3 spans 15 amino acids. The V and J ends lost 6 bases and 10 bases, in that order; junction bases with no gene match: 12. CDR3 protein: CASRGSGTGLRKLFF. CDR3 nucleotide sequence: TGTGCCAGCAGAGGGTCCGGGACAGGGCTTCGAAAACTGTTTTTT.

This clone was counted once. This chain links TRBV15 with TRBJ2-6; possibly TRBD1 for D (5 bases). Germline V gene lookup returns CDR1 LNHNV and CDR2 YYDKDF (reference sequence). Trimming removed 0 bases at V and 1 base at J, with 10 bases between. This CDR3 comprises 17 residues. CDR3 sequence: CATSRDIAGSGANVLTF. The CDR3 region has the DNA TGTGCCACCAGCAGAGATATAGCAGGGTCTGGGGCCAACGTCCTGACTTTC.

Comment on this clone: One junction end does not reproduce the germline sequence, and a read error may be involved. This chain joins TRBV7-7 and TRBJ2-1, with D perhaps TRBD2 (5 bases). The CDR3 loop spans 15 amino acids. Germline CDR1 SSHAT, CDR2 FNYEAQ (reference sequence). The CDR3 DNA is TGTGCTAGCAGCTTAGGAGGAGGCGGCTACAATGAGCAGTTCTTC. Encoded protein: CASSLGGGGYNEQFF.